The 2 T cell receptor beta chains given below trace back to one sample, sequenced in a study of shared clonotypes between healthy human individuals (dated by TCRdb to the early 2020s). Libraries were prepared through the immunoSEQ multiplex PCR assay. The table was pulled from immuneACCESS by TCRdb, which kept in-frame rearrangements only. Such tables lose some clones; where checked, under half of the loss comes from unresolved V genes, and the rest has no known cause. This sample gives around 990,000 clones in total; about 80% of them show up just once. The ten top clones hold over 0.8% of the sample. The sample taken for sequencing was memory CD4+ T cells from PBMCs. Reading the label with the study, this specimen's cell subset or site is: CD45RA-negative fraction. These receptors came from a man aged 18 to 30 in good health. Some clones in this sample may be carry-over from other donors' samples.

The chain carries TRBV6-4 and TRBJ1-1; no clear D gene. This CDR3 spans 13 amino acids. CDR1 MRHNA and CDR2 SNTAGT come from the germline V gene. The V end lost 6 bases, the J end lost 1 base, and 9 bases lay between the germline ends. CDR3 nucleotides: TGTGCCAGCAGCGCGGCCCCGAACACTGAAGCTTTCTTT. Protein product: CASSAAPNTEAFF.

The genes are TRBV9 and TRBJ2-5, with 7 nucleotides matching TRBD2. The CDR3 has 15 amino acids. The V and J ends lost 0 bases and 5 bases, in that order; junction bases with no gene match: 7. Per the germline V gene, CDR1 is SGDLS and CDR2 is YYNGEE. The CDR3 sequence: CASSVDVWDYETQYF. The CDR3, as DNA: TGTGCCAGCAGCGTAGATGTATGGGACTACGAGACCCAGTACTTC.